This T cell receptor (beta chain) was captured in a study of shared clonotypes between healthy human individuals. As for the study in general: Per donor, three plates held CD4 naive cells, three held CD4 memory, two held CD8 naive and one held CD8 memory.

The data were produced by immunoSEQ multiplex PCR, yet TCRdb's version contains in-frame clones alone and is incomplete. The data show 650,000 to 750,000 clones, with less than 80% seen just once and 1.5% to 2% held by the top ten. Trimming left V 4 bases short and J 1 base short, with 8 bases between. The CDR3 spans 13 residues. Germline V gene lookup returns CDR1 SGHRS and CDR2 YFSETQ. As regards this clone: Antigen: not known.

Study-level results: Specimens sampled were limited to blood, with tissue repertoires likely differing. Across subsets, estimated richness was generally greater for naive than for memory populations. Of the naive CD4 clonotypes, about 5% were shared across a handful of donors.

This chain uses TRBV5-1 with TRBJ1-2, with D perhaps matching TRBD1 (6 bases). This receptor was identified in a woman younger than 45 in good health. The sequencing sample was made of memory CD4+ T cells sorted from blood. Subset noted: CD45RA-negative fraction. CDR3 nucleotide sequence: TGCGCCAGCAGCGCGGACAGTAACTATGGCTACACCTTC. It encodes CASSADSNYGYTF.